Listed here are 30 T cell receptor beta chains from one sample, sequenced in a study of cytotoxic CD8 clonotypes in ibrutinib-treated CLL. Data came from immunoSEQ multiplex PCR; TCRdb stores just in-frame clones and leaves some out. Among about 250,000 clones listed, around 70% were seen once. The sample in question was PBMCs, obtained after 24 months of ibrutinib treatment. These receptors all come from a human donor with chronic lymphocytic leukemia.

In its sample, this clone was seen a few times. The chain recombines TRBV10-1 with TRBJ2-7; D gene unclear. The V gene's germline CDR1 is WNHNN and CDR2 SYGVQD (reference sequence). The length of the CDR3 is 12 residues. The V end was cut by 8 bases, the J end by 4 bases, with 12 bases between. CDR3 protein: CASGLTVYEQYF. As DNA, the CDR3 is TGCGCCAGCGGCTTAACAGTTTACGAGCAGTACTTC.

This clone appeared a few times. The rearrangement uses TRBV29-1 and TRBJ1-4; D perhaps matches TRBD1 (6 bases). CDR3 length equals 13 residues. The ends were cut back, 3 bases at V and 5 bases at J, with 10 bases in the middle. From germline, CDR1 is SQVTM and CDR2 ANQGSEA. DNA for the CDR3: TGCAGCGTTGACAGGGGCGCCAATGAAAAACTGTTTTTT. It is translated as CSVDRGANEKLFF.

The chain joins TRBV27 to TRBJ2-1, with 9 nucleotides matching TRBD2. V trimming: 4 bases; J trimming: 0 bases; junction bases outside the gene matches: 4. The CDR3 runs 16 residues. Germline CDR1 is MNHEY and CDR2 is SMNVEV (reference sequence). Here the CDR3 DNA reads TGTGCCAGCAGTTCTGCGGGAGGGCCCTCCTACAATGAGCAGTTCTTC. Protein sequence: CASSSAGGPSYNEQFF.

The V call is TRBV7-2, the J call TRBJ2-1, with no clear D. Germline CDR1 is SGHTA and CDR2 is FQGNSA. There are 14 residues in the CDR3. The V end lost 6 bases, the J end lost 5 bases, and 14 bases lay between the germline ends. The CDR3 reads CASRVGLLDNEQFF. The CDR3 DNA reads TGTGCCAGCAGGGTAGGGCTATTAGACAATGAGCAGTTCTTC.

V gene TRBV27 combines with J gene TRBJ1-2, with TRBD1 matching 7 bases. V lost 6 bases, J lost 4 bases, and 8 bases stayed unmatched. The CDR3 is made up of 14 amino acids. The germline V gene encodes CDR1 MNHEY and CDR2 SMNVEV (reference sequence). Written as DNA, the CDR3 is TGTGCCAGCAGGCGACAGGGAAGTAGCTATGGCTACACCTTC. Amino acid sequence: CASRRQGSSYGYTF.

The chain employs TRBV5-4 and TRBJ2-7, with TRBD2 identical over 12 bases. The CDR3 loop spans 15 amino acids. V trimming: 0 bases; J trimming: 4 bases; junction bases outside the gene matches: 2. CDR1 SGHNT and CDR2 YYREEE come from the germline V gene (reference sequence). The CDR3 DNA follows: TGTGCCAGCAGCTTGGGGACTAGCGGGGTGTACGAGCAGTACTTC. Its translation is CASSLGTSGVYEQYF.

This chain connects TRBV11-2 to TRBJ2-5; possibly TRBD2 for D (5 bases). From germline, CDR1 is SGHAT and CDR2 FQNNGV. Trimming stripped 5 bases from V and 5 bases from J, with 21 bases between. The CDR3 length is 16 residues. The CDR3 sequence: CASSPRTDPLWETQYF. For the CDR3, the DNA is TGTGCCAGCAGCCCCCGGACTGACCCCCTCTGGGAGACCCAGTACTTC. The full variable domain, its missing parts supplied by reference TRBV11-2 and TRBJ2-5, is EAGVAQSPRYKIIEKRQSVAFWCNPISGHATLYWYQQILGQGPKLLIQFQNNGVVDDSQLPKDRFSAERLKGVDSTLKIQPAKLEDSAVYLCASSPRTDPLWETQYFGPGTRLLVL.

This chain uses TRBV7-2 with TRBJ2-2, with D perhaps matching TRBD1 (5 bases). Germline lookup yields CDR1 SGHTA and CDR2 FQGNSA. CDR3 length: 14 amino acids. The germline V and J ends were trimmed by 5 bases and 6 bases, with 13 bases remaining between them. The DNA for the CDR3 is TGTGCCAGCAGCCCGATCAGGGTGGCCGGGGAGCTGTTTTTT. Encoded protein: CASSPIRVAGELFF. Looking up the rest from reference TRBV7-2 and TRBJ2-2 gives the full variable domain: GAGVSQSPSNKVTEKGKDVELRCDPISGHTALYWYRQSLGQGLEFLIYFQGNSAPDKSGLPSDRFSAERTGGSVSTLTIQRTQQEDSAVYLCASSPIRVAGELFFGEGSRLTVL.

The gene calls are TRBV5-1 and TRBJ1-5; 7 positions agree with TRBD1. J lost 6 bases, V lost 1 base, and 7 bases had no gene match. The CDR3 runs 15 residues. CDR1 is SGHRS, CDR2 YFSETQ, per germline. In nucleotides, the CDR3 is TGCGCCAGCAGCTTGACAGGGGAGATGGGTCAGCCCCAGCATTTT. This encodes CASSLTGEMGQPQHF.

This clone has more than one count but fewer than ten. The gene calls are TRBV5-1 and TRBJ2-5, with D perhaps TRBD2 (6 bases). The CDR3 covers 13 residues. V lost 5 bases, J lost 1 base, and 9 bases lay in between. Germline values: CDR1 SGHRS, CDR2 YFSETQ. CDR3 loop: CASRPGLQETQYF. As DNA, the CDR3 is TGCGCCAGCAGACCGGGACTCCAAGAGACCCAGTACTTC.

The chain has TRBV9 and TRBJ2-5; TRBD2 matches 8 bases. The CDR3 has 19 amino acids. Germline V gene data show CDR1 as SGDLS and CDR2 as YYNGEE. V lost 3 bases and J lost 0; bases outside the gene matches: 16. CDR3 sequence: CASSGTPGGADSHQETQYF. The CDR3, as DNA: TGTGCCAGCAGCGGAACTCCCGGGGGGGCCGATAGTCACCAAGAGACCCAGTACTTC.

The rearrangement uses TRBV11-3 and TRBJ1-3; D is unresolved. The CDR3 has 13 residues. The V end was cut by 5 bases, the J end by 4 bases, with 9 bases between. Looked up from germline, CDR1 is SGHNT and CDR2 is YENEEA. The CDR3 sequence is CASSRTEGNTIYF. CDR3 bases: TGTGCCAGCAGCCGTACAGAAGGAAACACCATATATTTT.

V and J are TRBV2 and TRBJ1-4; no firm D call. The CDR3 runs to 15 residues. V lost 7 bases, J lost 5 bases, and 17 bases lay in between. In germline, CDR1 is SNHLY, CDR2 FYNNEI. The CDR3 here is CASTRSGPTNEKLFF. The CDR3 DNA reads as TGTGCCAGCACCCGTTCCGGGCCCACGAATGAAAAACTGTTTTTT.

The chain employs TRBV4-3 and TRBJ2-2, with TRBD1 identical over 12 bases. The CDR3 spans 16 residues. The trim removed 4 bases at V and 6 bases at J, leaving 6 bases unmatched. CDR1 is LGHNA, CDR2 YSLEER, per germline. The CDR3 here is CASSLGQGAVAGELFF. The DNA for the CDR3 is TGCGCCAGCAGCCTGGGACAGGGGGCGGTGGCCGGGGAGCTGTTTTTT.

The V call is TRBV13, the J call TRBJ2-3; 7 bases map to TRBD2. Trimming cost V 7 bases and J 3 bases; bases outside gene matches: 7. In germline, CDR1 is PRHDT, CDR2 FYEKMQ (reference sequence). This CDR3 is built from 14 residues. This CDR3 reads CASNGGGRTDTQYF. In nucleotides, the CDR3 is TGTGCCAGCAACGGGGGAGGGAGGACAGATACGCAGTATTTT. Filled out from reference TRBV13 and TRBJ2-3, the complete variable domain reads AAGVIQSPRHLIKEKRETATLKCYPIPRHDTVYWYQQGPGQDPQFLISFYEKMQSDKGSIPDRFSAQQFSDYHSELNMSSLELGDSALYFCASNGGGRTDTQYFGPGTRLTVL.

The chain employs TRBV18 and TRBJ2-5; the D gene is possibly TRBD2 (6 bases). CDR3 length: 15 amino acids. Trimming cost V 5 bases and J 2 bases, with 15 bases left between them. The germline V gene encodes CDR1 KGHSH and CDR2 LQKENI. The CDR3 protein is CASSWGVERQETQYF. The CDR3 DNA is TGTGCCAGCTCATGGGGGGTCGAGCGGCAAGAGACCCAGTACTTC.

The V and J genes are TRBV2 and TRBJ2-3, with D perhaps being TRBD1 or TRBD2 (5 bases each). The V and J ends lost 6 bases and 8 bases respectively, with 18 bases between them. The CDR3 contains 14 residues. Per germline, CDR1 SNHLY and CDR2 FYNNEI. CDR3 bases: TGTGCCAGCAGAGATGGTAGGGACGCGGGTACGCAGTATTTT. Translating gives CASRDGRDAGTQYF.

CDR3 residues: CASSSGVRNQPQHF. The DNA for the CDR3 is TGTGCCAGCAGCTCCGGGGTGCGCAATCAGCCCCAGCATTTT. This chain uses TRBV5-6 with TRBJ1-5; no firm D call. The germline gives CDR1 SGHDT, CDR2 YYEEEE. The CDR3 runs 14 residues. The V end lost 3 bases, the J end lost 2 bases, and 9 bases lay between the germline ends. The variable domain in full, with the rest retrieved from reference TRBV5-6 and TRBJ1-5, is DAGVTQSPTHLIKTRGQQVTLRCSPKSGHDTVSWYQQALGQGPQFIFQYYEEEERQRGNFPDRFSGHQFPNYSSELNVNALLLGDSALYLCASSSGVRNQPQHFGDGTRLSIL.

This chain connects TRBV9 to TRBJ2-7; D might be TRBD1 or TRBD2, each matching 7 bases. The germline V and J ends were trimmed by 3 bases and 4 bases, with 14 bases remaining between them. CDR3 length: 14 amino acids. The V gene's germline CDR1 is SGDLS and CDR2 YYNGEE. The CDR3 DNA is TGTGCCAGCAGCGCCAGCGGGACAGATTACGAGCAGTACTTC. Protein product: CASSASGTDYEQYF.

The chain couples TRBV5-6 to TRBJ2-7; D uncertain. The V gene lost 4 bases and the J gene lost 7 bases, with 15 bases spanning the gap. Per the germline V gene, CDR1 is SGHDT and CDR2 is YYEEEE. The CDR3 runs to 13 residues. The CDR3 protein is CASSPGYPKEQYF. The CDR3 coding sequence is TGTGCCAGCAGCCCGGGTTATCCGAAGGAGCAGTACTTC.

The table lists this clone with a few counts. V is TRBV6-4 and J is TRBJ2-2, with D perhaps matching TRBD1 or TRBD2 (5 bases each). Germline V gene lookup returns CDR1 MRHNA and CDR2 SNTAGT. This CDR3 has 14 amino acids. Trimming took off 6 bases at V and 2 bases at J, with 10 bases between the two ends. The CDR3 spells CASRPGANTGELFF. Written as DNA, the CDR3 is TGTGCCAGCAGACCCGGGGCAAACACCGGGGAGCTGTTTTTT.

This rearrangement joins TRBV14 to TRBJ1-3; the D is unclear. The germline V gene encodes CDR1 SGHDN and CDR2 FVKESK. The V and J ends lost 8 bases and 0 bases respectively, with 8 bases between them. The CDR3 loop spans 13 amino acids. The CDR3 DNA sequence: TGTGCCAGCGGCTCGCTCTCTGGAAACACCATATATTTT. It is translated as CASGSLSGNTIYF.

This clone showed up just a few times. The chain is built from TRBV6-5 and TRBJ2-5; TRBD2 agrees at 7 bases. With 2 bases clipped from V and 1 base from J, the junction kept 1 base outside the gene matches. The CDR3 is made up of 14 amino acids. The germline gives CDR1 MNHEY, CDR2 SVGAGI. The CDR3 bases are TGTGCCAGCAGTTACAGCGGGGTCCAAGAGACCCAGTACTTC. Translated: CASSYSGVQETQYF.

The gene calls are TRBV5-4 and TRBJ2-7; the D gene is possibly TRBD1 (5 bases). This CDR3 region has 14 residues. CDR1 and CDR2 from the germline V gene are SGHNT and YYREEE (reference sequence). The germline V and J ends were trimmed by 0 bases and 4 bases, with 11 bases remaining between them. The CDR3, as DNA: TGTGCCAGCAGCTTGGGGCAGGGTGGGTACGAGCAGTACTTC. This gives the protein CASSLGQGGYEQYF. Supplemented by reference TRBV5-4 and TRBJ2-7, the full variable domain reads ETGVTQSPTHLIKTRGQQVTLRCSSQSGHNTVSWYQQALGQGPQFIFQYYREEENGRGNFPPRFSGLQFPNYSSELNVNALELDDSALYLCASSLGQGGYEQYFGPGTRLTVT.

The chain recombines TRBV9 with TRBJ2-1; D is possibly TRBD1 or TRBD2 (5 bases each). The length of the CDR3 is 17 residues. V dropped 0 bases and J dropped 5 bases, with 18 bases sitting between them. CDR1 and CDR2 from the germline V gene are SGDLS and YYNGEE. CDR3 coding DNA: TGTGCCAGCAGCGTAGGCCTAGCAGGGACGGGTAACAATGAGCAGTTCTTC. It translates to CASSVGLAGTGNNEQFF.

This chain links TRBV9 with TRBJ2-1; 8 nucleotides match TRBD2. The ends lost 2 bases at V and 5 bases at J; junction bases unmatched: 6. This CDR3 is built from 15 residues. Germline assignment: CDR1 SGDLS and CDR2 YYNGEE. The CDR3 sequence is CASSVLAGFNNEQFF. CDR3 sequence (DNA): TGTGCCAGCAGCGTGTTAGCGGGATTTAACAATGAGCAGTTCTTC.

This sequence joins TRBV6-5 and TRBJ2-7; 7 nucleotides match TRBD2. This CDR3 is 16 amino acids long. The germline V gene has CDR1 MNHEY and CDR2 SVGAGI. V lost 0 bases and J lost 7; bases outside the gene matches: 12. In DNA, the CDR3 is TGTGCCAGCAGTTACTCTAACCTTCCCTTGGGGGGGGAGCAGTACTTC. It encodes CASSYSNLPLGGEQYF.

This clone appeared once. V is TRBV5-6 and J is TRBJ2-3, with a tentative D call TRBD2 (6 bases). The germline V gene encodes CDR1 SGHDT and CDR2 YYEEEE. This CDR3 is 16 amino acids long. The V and J ends lost 1 base and 2 bases respectively, with 14 bases between them. The CDR3 nucleotides are TGTGCCAGCAGCTTGAAAATGGAGGGGAACACAGATACGCAGTATTTT. The encoded protein is CASSLKMEGNTDTQYF.

This clone was recorded once. The CDR3 DNA follows: TGCAGCGTTGAAGGAAGTCGGGGGCCCGTATACAATGAGCAGTTCTTC. Its translation: CSVEGSRGPVYNEQFF. The chain employs TRBV29-1 and TRBJ2-1; D may be TRBD1 or TRBD2 (6 bases each). Trimming took 1 base from V and 4 from J, leaving 17 bases between them. Germline V gene sequence: CDR1 SQVTM, CDR2 ANQGSEA. CDR3 size: 16 residues.

The chain uses TRBV11-2 and TRBJ2-1, with TRBD2 matching over 7 bases. This CDR3 has 18 residues. V shed 8 bases and J 6 bases; nucleotides not matched to a gene: 22. Germline lookup yields CDR1 SGHAT and CDR2 FQNNGV. The CDR3 DNA sequence: TGTGCCAGCCTCCCATCCCGCTTAGACGGGAGGAAAGGCAATGAGCAGTTCTTC. It yields the protein CASLPSRLDGRKGNEQFF.